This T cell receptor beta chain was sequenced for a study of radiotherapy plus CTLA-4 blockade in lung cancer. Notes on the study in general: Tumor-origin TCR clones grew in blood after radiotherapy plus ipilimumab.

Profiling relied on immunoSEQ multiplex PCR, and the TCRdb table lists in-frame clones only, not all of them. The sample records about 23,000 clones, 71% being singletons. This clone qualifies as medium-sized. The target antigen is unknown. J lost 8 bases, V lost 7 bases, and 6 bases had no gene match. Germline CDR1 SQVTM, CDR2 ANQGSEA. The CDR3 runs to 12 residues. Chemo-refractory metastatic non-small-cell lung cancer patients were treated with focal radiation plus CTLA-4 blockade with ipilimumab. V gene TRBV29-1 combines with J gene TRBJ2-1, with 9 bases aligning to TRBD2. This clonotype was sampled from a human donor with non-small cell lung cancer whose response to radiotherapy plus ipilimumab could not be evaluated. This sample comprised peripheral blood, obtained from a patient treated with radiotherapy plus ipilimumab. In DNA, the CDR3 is TGCAGCGCCCGGCGGGAGGGGGATGAGCAGTTCTTC. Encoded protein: CSARREGDEQFF.